The TCR beta chain under discussion was sequenced for a study of regulatory T cells in long-lasting Graves disease. Through Arm-PCR of CDR3 regions and iRepertoire HTBI primers, TCR beta libraries were built. MiXCR, applied by TCRdb to the multiplex PCR reads, yields one record per CDR3 protein. This table has 400,000 to 650,000 distinct CDR3 sequences, 15% to 20% appearing once. CDR3 length: 14 amino acids. The V gene's germline CDR1 is ENHRY and CDR2 SYGVKD. Time point meaning: newly diagnosed GD, antithyroid drugs for less than 3 months. TCR sequences were obtained from RNA taken from PBMCs. Peripheral blood, approximately 9 milliliters of it, was drawn into EDTA tubes. This clonotype was seen only once. These data also formed part of another study, on T cells in Graves' hyperthyroidism and ophthalmopathy. From that report: Blood samples included most of the expanded thyroid clonotypes exceeding 0.001. A median about 6.2 months before onset, the model predicted ophthalmopathy.

This clonotype was obtained from a woman aged 35 to 59 with Graves disease. The rearrangement uses TRBV10-3 and TRBJ2-1; possibly TRBD1 for D (5 bases). The end of the DNA is better explained by TRBJ2-5, so the J call may be wrong. The specimen was peripheral blood mononuclear cells (PBMCs), collected at new diagnosis, from a patient treated with antithyroid drugs. CDR3 in DNA: TGTGCCATCAGTGAGTCAGGGAAGGGGGAGACCCAGTACTTC. This codes for CAISESGKGETQYF.